What follows are 21 T cell receptor beta chains derived from one specimen sequenced in a study of Graves' ophthalmopathy and Graves' hyperthyroidism. The sequenced template was RNA, covering the TCR beta CDR3 region. HTBI primers were used in a first-round RT-PCR, which preceded a second-round multiplex PCR. TCRdb called the multiplex PCR reads again in MiXCR, with one record for every CDR3 protein. The data show hundreds of thousands of distinct CDR3 sequences, with 22% seen just once and about 6.6% held by the top ten. Sequencing used peripheral blood. Source of these receptors: a woman under 30 with stable Graves' hyperthyroidism. Some clones in this sample may be carry-over from other donors' samples.

This chain connects TRBV12-3 or TRBV12-4 to TRBJ2-7; 10 bases map to TRBD2. The CDR3 runs 14 residues. Unmatched junction bases numbered 5, after V lost 5 bases and J lost 4 bases. The DNA for the CDR3 is TGTGCCAGCAGTATGGGACTAGCGCTATACGAGCAGTACTTC. This encodes CASSMGLALYEQYF.

About this clonotype itself: This may be a read error, as it is one base from a much larger clone. The CDR3 region has the DNA TGTGCCAGCAGGGACGGGGGGGAGAACGCCGAGCAGTGCTTC. It codes for CASRDGGENAEQCF. V usage is TRBV3-1 and J usage is TRBJ2-7, with 8 bases fitting TRBD2. Germline V CDR1 and CDR2: LGHDT, YNNKEL (reference sequence). The CDR3 is 14 amino acids.

This chain connects TRBV9 to TRBJ2-3; 9 bases map to TRBD2. The ends lost 4 bases at V and 1 base at J; junction bases unmatched: 7. Germline CDR1 and CDR2: SGDLS and YYNGEE. The CDR3 is 16 amino acids. The CDR3 here is CASSQTPSGGTDTQYF. DNA for the CDR3: TGTGCCAGCAGCCAGACGCCTAGCGGGGGCACAGATACGCAGTATTTT.

The sample holds many counts of this clonotype. The V gene is TRBV2, the J gene TRBJ2-5, with 11 positions matching TRBD1. Germline V gene data show CDR1 as SNHLY and CDR2 as FYNNEI. V shed 9 bases, J shed 4 bases, and the junction held 4 bases outside the gene matches. The CDR3 consists of 13 residues. CDR3 sequence (DNA): TGTGCCAGTGGACAGGGGGCACGAGAGACCCAGTACTTC. Encoded protein: CASGQGARETQYF.

This clonotype was seen at least ten times. This sequence joins TRBV27 and TRBJ1-5; D remains unclear. This CDR3 contains 15 residues. Germline CDR1 reads MNHEY; CDR2 reads SMNVEV (reference sequence). V lost 0 bases and J 0 bases, leaving 6 bases between the germline ends. CDR3 sequence reads: CASSLSPNSNQPQHF. The CDR3 bases are TGTGCCAGCAGTTTATCACCAAATAGCAATCAGCCCCAGCATTTT.

This clonotype was seen at least ten times. The genes are TRBV20-1 and TRBJ2-5, with a possible D match to TRBD2 (6 bases). The V and J ends lost 0 bases and 5 bases respectively, with 13 bases between them. This CDR3 contains 14 residues. Germline V gene lookup returns CDR1 DFQATT and CDR2 SNEGSKA (reference sequence). CDR3 in amino acids: CSARDTFGGETQYF. The CDR3 DNA follows: TGCAGTGCTAGAGATACATTTGGGGGGGAGACCCAGTACTTC.

The V call is TRBV29-1, the J call TRBJ1-1; D call uncertain. Per the germline V gene, CDR1 is SQVTM and CDR2 is ANQGSEA. The CDR3 is 14 residues long. V lost 0 bases and J lost 5, with 13 bases in between. The CDR3 region has the DNA TGCAGCGTTGAAGACTTCTCGAGAGGAACTGAAGCTTTCTTT. Amino acids: CSVEDFSRGTEAFF.

This clonotype has ten or more counts. V usage is TRBV19 and J usage is TRBJ2-2, with 13 bases aligning to TRBD2. The CDR3 has 15 amino acids. CDR1 LNHDA and CDR2 SQIVND come from the germline V gene (reference sequence). Trimming cost V 6 bases and J 8 bases; bases outside gene matches: 6. The CDR3 nucleotides read TGTGCCAGTAGAACTAGCGGGGGGGCCTTGGGGGAGCTGTTTTTT. Translating it yields CASRTSGGALGELFF.

The chain's CDR3 is CASSLDGKSNTEAFF. CDR3 in DNA: TGTGCCAGCAGCTTGGATGGGAAATCGAACACTGAAGCTTTCTTT. The chain joins TRBV5-4 to TRBJ1-1; D uncertain. Per germline, CDR1 SGHNT and CDR2 YYREEE (reference sequence). The CDR3 is 15 residues long. V gave up 0 bases and J gave up 1 base, with 10 bases separating them.

This clonotype was seen many times. The chain recombines TRBV27 with TRBJ2-7; unclear D gene. Between the trimmed V and J ends, which lost 9 bases and 3 bases, there was a span of 6 bases. This CDR3 has 10 amino acids. Germline-derived CDR1 and CDR2 are MNHEY and SMNVEV (reference sequence). The CDR3 sequence: CASPLYEQYF. The CDR3, as DNA: TGTGCCAGTCCGCTCTACGAGCAGTACTTC.

In its sample, this clonotype was seen many times. This sequence joins TRBV15 and TRBJ1-6; D might be TRBD1 (5 bases). V was cut by 2 bases and J by 10 bases, with 18 bases left in between. The CDR3 sequence is 16 residues long. CDR1 and CDR2 from the germline V gene are LNHNV and YYDKDF (reference sequence). As DNA, the CDR3 is TGTGCCACCAGCAGATCACAGGCGGGGGGGGAGTCACCCCTCCACTTT. Residues: CATSRSQAGGESPLHF.

This chain connects TRBV12-5 to TRBJ1-6; D may be TRBD1 (6 bases). Trimming left V 2 bases short and J 2 bases short, with 19 bases between. The CDR3 runs to 19 residues. CDR1 is LGHNT, CDR2 FRNRAP, per germline. The CDR3 loop reads CASGLHQGIFVPYNSPLHF. The CDR3 DNA reads TGTGCTAGTGGTTTGCATCAGGGGATCTTTGTCCCCTATAATTCACCCCTCCACTTT.

For this clonotype: This could be a read error, since a much larger clone is one nucleotide away. The V call is TRBV7-3, the J call TRBJ2-2; tentatively, D is TRBD1 (6 bases). Germline CDR1 reads SGHTA; CDR2 reads FQGTGA. The CDR3 extends over 16 amino acids. CDR3 protein: CASSPHRAASTGELCF. The CDR3 DNA follows: TGTGCCAGCAGCCCCCACAGGGCTGCGAGCACCGGGGAGCTGTGTTTT.

The rearrangement joins TRBV30 to TRBJ2-3; D is undetermined. The V gene lost 3 bases and the J gene lost 6 bases, with 10 bases spanning the gap. The CDR3 has 12 amino acids. Germline V gene data show CDR1 as GTSNPN and CDR2 as SVGIG (reference sequence). CDR3: CAWRPERDTQYF. The DNA for the CDR3 is TGTGCCTGGAGGCCCGAGAGGGATACGCAGTATTTT.

V and J are TRBV2 and TRBJ2-2; 9 nucleotides line up with TRBD2. The junction had 12 bases not matched to a gene; V was cut back by 10 bases and J by 9 bases. This CDR3 spans 14 amino acids. Germline V CDR1 and CDR2: SNHLY, FYNNEI. CDR3 protein: CATLLAGSSRELFF. CDR3 in DNA: TGTGCCACTCTGCTAGCGGGGTCGTCCCGGGAGCTGTTTTTT.

This clonotype occurred many times. The CDR3 loop is CASSYSTGDDANYGYTF. CDR3 nucleotides: TGTGCCAGCAGTTACTCGACCGGAGACGACGCTAACTATGGCTACACCTTC. The chain has TRBV6-2 or TRBV6-3 and TRBJ1-2; D is unresolved. Trimming shortened V by 0 bases and J by 0 bases, and 14 bases separated the two germline ends. The CDR3 length is 17 residues. The germline CDR1 and CDR2 sequences are MNHEY and SVGEGT.

This clonotype was detected ten times or more. The V gene is TRBV20-1, the J gene TRBJ2-5; weak D call: TRBD1 (6 bases). The germline gives CDR1 DFQATT, CDR2 SNEGSKA (reference sequence). The CDR3 has 14 amino acids. The V gene lost 5 bases and the J gene lost 5 bases, with 18 bases spanning the gap. The CDR3 region is CSARLTQGWETQYF. The CDR3 DNA is TGCAGTGCTCGCCTTACACAGGGTTGGGAGACCCAGTACTTC.

This clonotype was counted ten times or more. This chain uses TRBV15 with TRBJ1-5; the match to TRBD1 covers 7 bases. The V gene's germline CDR1 is LNHNV and CDR2 YYDKDF (reference sequence). The CDR3 spans 14 residues. With 4 bases clipped from V and 6 bases from J, the junction kept 6 bases outside the gene matches. The CDR3 DNA reads TGTGCCACCAGCACTCGACAGGGTCGTCAGCCCCAGCATTTT. This codes for CATSTRQGRQPQHF.

J is TRBJ1-1 and V is TRBV6-1; no clear D gene. This CDR3 is 11 amino acids long. From germline, CDR1 is MNHNS and CDR2 SASEGT. Between the trimmed V and J ends, which lost 7 bases and 7 bases, there was a span of 10 bases. The CDR3 protein is CASTDGDEAFF. Written as DNA, the CDR3 is TGTGCCAGCACCGACGGGGATGAAGCTTTCTTT.

This clonotype has only a few counts. The genes are TRBV6-5 and TRBJ2-7; TRBD1 might be the D (6 bases). The length of the CDR3 is 14 residues. CDR1 is MNHEY, CDR2 SVGAGI, per germline. The V end was cut by 4 bases, the J end by 2 bases, with 12 bases between. The CDR3 nucleotides are TGTGCCAGCAGTTTCCAGGGGTCTCCCTACGAGCAGTACTTC. It specifies CASSFQGSPYEQYF.

This clonotype was seen a few times. The CDR3 DNA reads as TGTGCCAGCAGCGTCGTCGACAGGTTTAGCAATCAGCCCCAGCATTTT. Amino acid sequence: CASSVVDRFSNQPQHF. The gene calls are TRBV9 and TRBJ1-5; possible D gene TRBD1, 6 bases. Trimming stripped 2 bases from V and 0 bases from J, with 12 bases between. Germline loops: CDR1 SGDLS, CDR2 YYNGEE. CDR3 size: 16 residues. Drawing the rest from reference TRBV9 and TRBJ1-5, the complete variable domain is DSGVTQTPKHLITATGQRVTLRCSPRSGDLSVYWYQQSLDQGLQFLIQYYNGEERAKGNILERFSAQQFPDLHSELNLSSLELGDSALYFCASSVVDRFSNQPQHFGDGTRLSIL.